What follows are 29 T cell receptor beta chains derived from one specimen sequenced in a study of blood T cell repertoires in COVID-19. Produced via immunoSEQ multiplex PCR; TCRdb's table is partial and in-frame only. The sample holds approximately 210,000 clones, roughly 84% seen once. The sample was peripheral blood. These TCRs come from a woman aged 80 or over with acute or convalescent COVID-19.

V and J are TRBV6-4 and TRBJ2-5; TRBD2 is a possible D gene (5 bases). The CDR3 runs to 16 residues. The ends were cut back, 6 bases at V and 4 bases at J, with 21 bases in the middle. CDR1 and CDR2 (germline): MRHNA, SNTAGT. CDR3 amino acids: CASSSPSASGLETQYF. The CDR3 DNA is TGTGCCAGCAGCTCCCCGTCGGCAAGCGGCCTAGAGACCCAGTACTTC.

V is TRBV28 and J is TRBJ1-1, with D maybe TRBD1 (5 bases). Per germline, CDR1 MDHEN and CDR2 SYDVKM. Trimming took 8 bases from V and 2 from J, leaving 15 bases between them. This CDR3 comprises 14 residues. The CDR3 sequence: CASAPGGGNTEAFF. The CDR3 region has the DNA TGTGCCAGCGCTCCTGGGGGGGGAAACACTGAAGCTTTCTTT.

The rearrangement uses TRBV10-3 and TRBJ1-3, with TRBD1 matching 7 bases. V lost 6 bases to trimming and J lost 1 base; unmatched junction nucleotides: 9. The germline gives CDR1 ENHRY, CDR2 SYGVKD. The CDR3 has 16 residues. Written as DNA, the CDR3 is TGTGCCATCAGGGCCCGACAGGGCTCTTCTGGAAACACCATATATTTT. As protein: CAIRARQGSSGNTIYF.

The chain is built from TRBV7-8 and TRBJ1-1; no reliable D call. V shed 3 bases and J shed 8 bases, with 7 bases lying between them. The germline CDR1 and CDR2 sequences are SGHVS and FQNEAQ. The CDR3 sequence is 11 residues long. The CDR3 region has the DNA TGTGCCAGCAGCTTGTGGAGAGAAGCTTTCTTT. Its protein product is CASSLWREAFF. Full variable domain (rest looked up from reference TRBV7-8 and TRBJ1-1): GAGVSQSPRYKVAKRGQDVALRCDPISGHVSLFWYQQALGQGPEFLTYFQNEAQLDKSGLPSDRFFAERPEGSVSTLKIQRTQQEDSAVYLCASSLWREAFFGQGTRLTVV.

This chain links TRBV5-1 with TRBJ2-5; 12 bases fit TRBD2. Germline loops: CDR1 SGHRS, CDR2 YFSETQ. The CDR3 is 15 residues long. V dropped 4 bases and J dropped 6; count of bases not matched to a gene: 7. CDR3 amino acids: CASSSGLAGMKTQYF. The CDR3 nucleotides are TGCGCCAGCAGCAGCGGACTAGCGGGGATGAAGACCCAGTACTTC.

The chain couples TRBV7-2 to TRBJ2-1, with a possible D match to TRBD2 (6 bases). Trimming cost V 4 bases and J 6 bases, with 19 bases left between them. The CDR3 is 16 residues long. Looked up from germline, CDR1 is SGHTA and CDR2 is FQGNSA. The CDR3 DNA reads as TGTGCCAGCAGCTCTCGGCGGGGAGTAGGTCCCAATGAGCAGTTCTTC. This translates into CASSSRRGVGPNEQFF.

This sequence joins TRBV6-1 and TRBJ2-6; 8 bases fit TRBD1. Trimming cost V 4 bases and J 3 bases; bases outside gene matches: 5. The CDR3 totals 16 residues. Germline V gene data show CDR1 as MNHNS and CDR2 as SASEGT. CDR3 DNA: TGTGCCAGCAGTGGGCGACAGGGGATTGGGGCCAACGTCCTGACTTTC. It encodes CASSGRQGIGANVLTF.

V is TRBV19 and J is TRBJ1-2; D remains ambiguous. Germline V gives CDR1 LNHDA, CDR2 SQIVND (reference sequence). This CDR3 is 14 amino acids long. V was shortened by 3 bases and J by 1 base, with 9 bases between the two germline ends. CDR3 in DNA: TGTGCCAGTAGTATCTCAGTGAATAACTATGGCTACACCTTC. It specifies CASSISVNNYGYTF.

This clone was observed a few times. This chain joins TRBV28 and TRBJ2-2; D unclear. Trimming shortened V by 8 bases and J by 6 bases, and 13 bases separated the two germline ends. The germline V gene encodes CDR1 MDHEN and CDR2 SYDVKM. This CDR3 spans 13 amino acids. This CDR3 reads CASVTGSAGELFF. CDR3 DNA sequence: TGTGCCAGCGTAACCGGGTCAGCCGGGGAGCTGTTTTTT. The variable domain in full, completed from reference TRBV28 and TRBJ2-2, reads DVKVTQSSRYLVKRTGEKVFLECVQDMDHENMFWYRQDPGLGLRLIYFSYDVKMKEKGDIPEGYSVSREKKERFSLILESASTNQTSMYLCASVTGSAGELFFGEGSRLTVL.

For this clone: The sample holds other DNA sequences that translate to the same CDR3. The chain is built from TRBV19 and TRBJ2-5; 7 bases fit TRBD2. V was pared by 2 bases and J by 4 bases, with 1 base of the junction left unmatched. This CDR3 spans 13 amino acids. The V gene's germline CDR1 is LNHDA and CDR2 SQIVND (reference sequence). The DNA of the CDR3 is TGTGCCAGTAGTATACGACTAGCAGAGACCCAGTACTTC. Amino acid sequence: CASSIRLAETQYF. Based on the CDR3 plus reference TRBV19 and TRBJ2-5, the full variable domain is DGGITQSPKYLFRKEGQNVTLSCEQNLNHDAMYWYRQDPGQGLRLIYYSQIVNDFQKGDIAEGYSVSREKKESFPLTVTSAQKNPTAFYLCASSIRLAETQYFGPGTRLLVL.

This clone was found once. The chain uses TRBV4-1 and TRBJ1-4; D call uncertain. The CDR3 is 16 amino acids. Trimming removed 0 bases from V and 7 bases from J, with 15 bases in between. Germline CDR1 MGHRA, CDR2 YSYEKL. The CDR3 nucleotides are TGCGCCAGCAGCCAAGATTATCCGGAGCTAGGTGAAAAACTGTTTTTT. It specifies CASSQDYPELGEKLFF.

V is TRBV6-5 and J is TRBJ1-5; 8 bases are a match to TRBD1. Germline CDR1 reads MNHEY; CDR2 reads SVGAGI. V shed 6 bases and J 7 bases; nucleotides not matched to a gene: 11. The CDR3 covers 15 residues. DNA for the CDR3: TGTGCCAGCAGGACGGGACAGGTAAGAGAACAGCCCCAGCATTTT. Translated, it gives CASRTGQVREQPQHF.

This chain connects TRBV6-2 or TRBV6-3 to TRBJ1-1; 8 nucleotides match TRBD1. The J segment lost 5 bases and the V segment lost 4 bases, leaving 6 bases of the junction unmatched. From germline, CDR1 is MNHEY and CDR2 SVGEGT. This CDR3 comprises 14 residues. The CDR3 is CASSFGQGGTEAFF. CDR3 coding DNA: TGTGCCAGCAGTTTTGGACAGGGAGGTACTGAAGCTTTCTTT.

DNA for the CDR3: TGTGCCAGCAGCTCTTCCTTGGACAGTCACTATGGCTACACCTTC. This codes for CASSSSLDSHYGYTF. V and J are TRBV7-2 and TRBJ1-2; possibly TRBD1 for D (6 bases). This CDR3 region has 15 residues. The ends were cut back, 4 bases at V and 3 bases at J, with 15 bases in the middle. Per germline, CDR1 SGHTA and CDR2 FQGNSA.

This clone was recorded a few times. This rearrangement joins TRBV2 to TRBJ1-1; D is unclear. V lost 6 bases and J 3 bases, leaving 17 bases between the germline ends. The CDR3 has 15 residues. Looked up from germline, CDR1 is SNHLY and CDR2 is FYNNEI. In nucleotides, the CDR3 is TGTGCCAGCAGCTACGGACTGCCTGGTGACACTGAAGCTTTCTTT. The encoded protein is CASSYGLPGDTEAFF.

The chain carries TRBV6-5 and TRBJ1-1, with D possibly TRBD1 on 6 matching bases. Germline values: CDR1 MNHEY, CDR2 SVGAGI. V gave up 5 bases and J gave up 10 bases, with 20 bases separating them. The CDR3 runs to 14 residues. In nucleotides, the CDR3 is TGTGCCAGCAGTAACCTCGGGACACCTGGGCTAGCTTTCTTT. It codes for CASSNLGTPGLAFF.

The rearrangement uses TRBV5-4 and TRBJ2-7; 8 nucleotides line up with TRBD1. The CDR3 contains 13 residues. Germline V gene data show CDR1 as SGHNT and CDR2 as YYREEE (reference sequence). With 4 bases clipped from V and 3 bases from J, the junction kept 3 bases outside the gene matches. CDR3 coding DNA: TGTGCCAGCAGCCAGGGACAGGACTACGAGCAGTACTTC. This translates into CASSQGQDYEQYF.

This sequence joins TRBV3-1 (or the pseudogene TRBV3-2) and TRBJ1-1; the D gene is possibly TRBD1 (5 bases). The germline CDR1 and CDR2 sequences are LGHDT and YNNKEL (reference sequence). There are 14 residues in the CDR3. Deletions cut 7 bases from V and 10 bases from J, with 22 bases between. In DNA, the CDR3 is TGTGCCAGCAACCTGGACGGGACTGGAGGTCGAGCTTTCTTT. Residues: CASNLDGTGGRAFF.

This chain links TRBV4-2 with TRBJ2-5; 9 positions agree with TRBD2. CDR1 is LGHNA, CDR2 YNFKEQ, per germline. This CDR3 contains 16 residues. The V segment lost 1 base and the J segment 2 bases; nucleotides outside the gene matches: 5. CDR3 amino acids: CASSQGSAGGQETQYF. CDR3 coding DNA: TGTGCCAGCAGCCAAGGATCGGCGGGGGGGCAAGAGACCCAGTACTTC.

This clone has just a few counts. The chain carries TRBV7-9 and TRBJ2-2; 10 bases agree with TRBD2. The V and J ends lost 2 bases and 4 bases, in that order; junction bases with no gene match: 4. Per the germline V gene, CDR1 is SEHNR and CDR2 is FQNEAQ (reference sequence). The CDR3 totals 16 residues. The CDR3 DNA reads TGTGCCAGCAGCTTACTAGCGGGGGATGGCACCGGGGAGCTGTTTTTT. This sequence encodes CASSLLAGDGTGELFF.

The gene calls are TRBV20-1 and TRBJ1-1; D is ambiguous. This CDR3 has 10 residues. The V end lost 6 bases, the J end lost 3 bases, and 5 bases lay between the germline ends. Germline V gene data show CDR1 as DFQATT and CDR2 as SNEGSKA (reference sequence). CDR3 sequence (DNA): TGCAGTGCCCCTCACACTGAAGCTTTCTTT. Protein: CSAPHTEAFF.

The V and J genes are TRBV3-1 (or the pseudogene TRBV3-2) and TRBJ2-3, with 7 bases identical to TRBD2. V gave up 3 bases and J gave up 1 base; unmatched junction bases: 16. Germline CDR1 and CDR2: LGHDT and YNNKEL (reference sequence). This CDR3 region has 19 residues. The CDR3 region has the DNA TGTGCCAGCAGCCATGGGACGGCGGGGGTAATTCGTGGCACAGATACGCAGTATTTT. Protein sequence: CASSHGTAGVIRGTDTQYF.

This chain links TRBV19 with TRBJ1-5; D remains unclear. The CDR3 covers 14 residues. Trimming cost V 5 bases and J 0 bases, with 8 bases left between them. Germline V gene sequence: CDR1 LNHDA, CDR2 SQIVND (reference sequence). The CDR3 loop reads CASSPQISNQPQHF. As DNA, the CDR3 is TGTGCCAGTAGTCCGCAGATTAGCAATCAGCCCCAGCATTTT.

The count of this clone is one. The CDR3 loop is CASSQEGLARYNEQFF. CDR3 sequence (DNA): TGTGCCAGCAGCCAAGAGGGACTAGCGAGGTACAATGAGCAGTTCTTC. The chain has TRBV3-1 (or the pseudogene TRBV3-2) and TRBJ2-1, with TRBD2 matching over 10 bases. Germline assignment: CDR1 LGHDT and CDR2 YNNKEL (reference sequence). Losses at the gene ends were 0 bases for V and 4 bases for J; bases not matched to a gene: 3. The CDR3 is 16 residues long.

This chain connects TRBV28 to TRBJ1-1, with a weak D call TRBD1 (5 bases). Germline V gene lookup returns CDR1 MDHEN and CDR2 SYDVKM. Trimming cost V 4 bases and J 4 bases, with 7 bases left between them. This CDR3 spans 12 amino acids. DNA of the CDR3: TGTGCCAGCAGTTGGCAGGGCACTGAAGCTTTCTTT. This encodes CASSWQGTEAFF.

The rearrangement joins TRBV6-5 to TRBJ1-2; possibly TRBD1 for D (6 bases). This CDR3 is built from 13 residues. Per the germline V gene, CDR1 is MNHEY and CDR2 is SVGAGI. Trimming stripped 6 bases from V and 1 base from J, with 9 bases between. CDR3 residues: CASRQDSNYGYTF. CDR3 bases: TGTGCCAGCAGGCAGGACAGTAACTATGGCTACACCTTC.

CDR3 sequence: CASGLVSGGGATDTQYF. The CDR3 DNA reads as TGTGCTAGTGGTTTGGTATCTGGCGGGGGGGCCACAGATACGCAGTATTTT. The V and J genes are TRBV12-5 and TRBJ2-3; 9 nucleotides line up with TRBD2. The CDR3 has 17 residues. The V and J ends lost 0 bases and 2 bases, in that order; junction bases with no gene match: 6. CDR1 and CDR2 from the germline V gene are LGHNT and FRNRAP.

This clone was picked up one time. The J gene is TRBJ2-6, the V gene TRBV27, with D tentatively TRBD2 (6 bases). CDR1 and CDR2 (germline): MNHEY, SMNVEV (reference sequence). The CDR3 extends over 16 amino acids. The V and J ends lost 0 bases and 2 bases respectively, with 8 bases between them. The CDR3 DNA sequence: TGTGCCAGCAGTTTATCCTGGGGGGCTGGGGCCAACGTCCTGACTTTC. It encodes CASSLSWGAGANVLTF.

This clone was seen once. The J gene is TRBJ1-5, the V gene TRBV19; possible D gene TRBD1, 6 bases. This CDR3 contains 15 residues. Germline V gene lookup returns CDR1 LNHDA and CDR2 SQIVND (reference sequence). V was clipped by 10 bases and J by 5 bases, with 21 bases between them. The CDR3, as DNA: TGTGCCACTAACCATGTGGACAGTATCTATCAGCCCCAGCATTTT. As protein: CATNHVDSIYQPQHF.